A single sample is the source of the 25 T cell receptor beta chains below, sequenced in a study of spatial heterogeneity in lung cancer (dated by TCRdb to between 2018 and 2021). The protocol used for the library was 5' RACE. For sequencing, a NextSeq 500 was employed. TCRdb itself trimmed the public reads at Q25 with fastp, ran MiXCR and retained productive beta chains. Each entry merges the rows of one CDR3 protein and shows their most common DNA and genes. The sample table shows tens of thousands of distinct CDR3 sequences, and about 14% are seen once. The ten largest clones capture over 5.5% of the sample. This specimen's time point label, interpreted: sample taken at primary tumor resection. For TCR sequencing, whole RNA was extracted from tumor and nontumor lung tissue, or from cryopreserved PBMC samples, and no cell sorting was done. Sequenced material: PBMCs, taken at surgery. These receptor sequences come from a male donor with early-stage non-small cell lung cancer.

This clonotype was counted at least ten times. The gene calls are TRBV12-3 or TRBV12-4 and TRBJ1-5, with D unresolved. The CDR3 runs 12 residues. V lost 6 bases and J 5 bases, leaving 8 bases between the germline ends. CDR3 loop: CASSDGDQPQHF. For the CDR3, the DNA is TGTGCCAGCAGCGACGGCGATCAGCCCCAGCATTTT.

CDR3 bases: TGTGCCAGCAGTTTAGTAGCGGGAGAACATACGCAGTATTTT. This sequence encodes CASSLVAGEHTQYF. The rearrangement joins TRBV12-3 or TRBV12-4 to TRBJ2-3, with 9 positions matching TRBD2. Trimming at V came to 1 base and at J to 7 bases, leaving 3 bases not matched to a gene. The CDR3 has 14 residues.

This clonotype was detected many times. The chain uses TRBV7-9 and TRBJ2-7; a possible D gene is TRBD2 (5 bases). This CDR3 has 13 residues. The germline V gene encodes CDR1 SEHNR and CDR2 FQNEAQ (reference sequence). Trimming removed 3 bases at V and 3 bases at J, with 9 bases between. CDR3 in DNA: TGTGCCAGCAGCTTTCGGGAACACTACGAGCAGTACTTC. The encoded protein is CASSFREHYEQYF.

The DNA for the CDR3 is TGTGCCAGCAGTTTAGACACTAACATTCAGTACTTC. Residues: CASSLDTNIQYF. The chain joins TRBV12-3 or TRBV12-4 to TRBJ2-4, with D unresolved. The CDR3 extends over 12 amino acids. Trimming shortened V by 1 base and J by 7 bases, and 5 bases separated the two germline ends.

V gene TRBV6-5 combines with J gene TRBJ1-1; perhaps TRBD1 as D (6 bases). This CDR3 spans 13 amino acids. V was trimmed by 6 bases and J by 3 bases, leaving 11 bases between them. Germline values: CDR1 MNHEY, CDR2 SVGAGI. The CDR3 DNA follows: TGTGCCAGCAGAACAGGGTTCGACACTGAAGCTTTCTTT. Translating it yields CASRTGFDTEAFF.

This clonotype came up many times. The V call is TRBV6-2 or TRBV6-3, the J call TRBJ2-1, with 12 positions matching TRBD2. Germline assignment: CDR1 MNHEY and CDR2 SVGEGT. This CDR3 is 15 amino acids long. The J segment lost 12 bases and the V segment lost 2 bases, leaving 8 bases of the junction unmatched. CDR3 in DNA: TGTGCCAGCAGTTACGATACTAGCGGGAGGCCCCTGCAGTTCTTC. This encodes CASSYDTSGRPLQFF.

This clonotype was observed a few times. This chain joins TRBV5-4 and TRBJ2-2, with TRBD2 as a possible D gene (6 bases). V was shortened by 3 bases and J by 2 bases, with 11 bases between the two germline ends. The CDR3 runs 15 residues. Looked up from germline, CDR1 is SGHNT and CDR2 is YYREEE (reference sequence). CDR3: CASSYGSGNTGELFF. CDR3 nucleotides: TGTGCCAGCAGCTACGGTAGCGGAAACACCGGGGAGCTGTTTTTT.

This clonotype showed up just a few times. The V gene is TRBV20-1, the J gene TRBJ2-7, with TRBD2 identical over 11 bases. CDR3 size: 14 residues. Losses at the gene ends were 5 bases for V and 0 bases for J; bases not matched to a gene: 3. Germline loops: CDR1 DFQATT, CDR2 SNEGSKA (reference sequence). The CDR3 region has the DNA TGCAGTGCTCGACTAGCGGGAAGCTCCTACGAGCAGTACTTC. Translation gives CSARLAGSSYEQYF.

The V and J genes are TRBV7-9 and TRBJ1-4; no firm D call. This CDR3 comprises 12 residues. Germline V gene lookup returns CDR1 SEHNR and CDR2 FQNEAQ (reference sequence). V was clipped by 2 bases and J by 8 bases, with 6 bases between them. The CDR3 spells CASSLKGEKLFF. CDR3 bases: TGTGCCAGCAGCTTAAAGGGCGAAAAACTGTTTTTT. The full variable domain, with the rest looked up from reference TRBV7-9 and TRBJ1-4, is DTGVSQNPRHKITKRGQNVTFRCDPISEHNRLYWYRQTLGQGPEFLTYFQNEAQLEKSRLLSDRFSAERPKGSFSTLEIQRTEQGDSAMYLCASSLKGEKLFFGSGTQLSVL.

This clonotype has ten or more counts. The chain is built from TRBV12-3 or TRBV12-4 and TRBJ2-7; 7 bases match TRBD1. The CDR3 length is 16 residues. J lost 4 bases, V lost 5 bases, and 14 bases had no gene match. In DNA, the CDR3 is TGTGCCAGCAGTCCCACGACAGGGTCGCGGTGGTACGAGCAGTACTTC. This codes for CASSPTTGSRWYEQYF.

This clonotype has just a few counts. J is TRBJ1-2 and V is TRBV4-2, with 8 bases that match TRBD1. V shed 1 base, J shed 4 bases, and the junction held 17 bases outside the gene matches. The length of the CDR3 is 19 residues. The V gene's germline CDR1 is LGHNA and CDR2 YNFKEQ. The CDR3, as DNA: TGTGCCAGCAGCCAAGTTGTAGTAGGAGACAGGGGTGTAGGCTATGGCTACACCTTC. As protein: CASSQVVVGDRGVGYGYTF.

This clonotype was counted only a few times. J is TRBJ1-6 and V is TRBV18; D gene unclear. The CDR3 is 15 amino acids. Germline CDR1 is KGHSH and CDR2 is LQKENI. The ends were cut back, 4 bases at V and 7 bases at J, with 14 bases in the middle. The CDR3 DNA follows: TGTGCCAGCTCACTTTCCGGGCCGATAAATTCACCCCTCCACTTT. This sequence encodes CASSLSGPINSPLHF.

The sample holds a few counts of this clonotype. The chain couples TRBV24-1 to TRBJ1-1; no clear D. The CDR3 runs to 12 residues. V shed 5 bases and J shed 6 bases, with 9 bases lying between them. Germline V gene lookup returns CDR1 KGHDR and CDR2 SFDVKD. CDR3 DNA: TGTGCCACCAGTGCCAAGTACCCTGAAGCTTTCTTT. It encodes CATSAKYPEAFF.

This clonotype has ten or more counts. The chain couples TRBV29-1 to TRBJ2-3; unclear D gene. The germline V gene encodes CDR1 SQVTM and CDR2 ANQGSEA. The CDR3 spans 14 residues. Trimming took 8 bases from V and 2 from J, leaving 17 bases between them. CDR3 in amino acids: CSIRTATITDTQYF. The DNA for the CDR3 is TGCAGCATCCGAACAGCTACTATCACAGATACGCAGTATTTT.

V usage is TRBV20-1 and J usage is TRBJ2-3; D gene ambiguous. The V gene lost 2 bases and the J gene lost 4 bases, with 10 bases spanning the gap. Germline values: CDR1 DFQATT, CDR2 SNEGSKA (reference sequence). This CDR3 spans 13 amino acids. As DNA, the CDR3 is TGCAGTGCTAGAAGACCGGGCCCAGATACGCAGTATTTT. This translates into CSARRPGPDTQYF.

This clonotype was detected ten times or more. CDR3 sequence: CASSSDGTADYNEQFF. Written as DNA, the CDR3 is TGCGCCAGCAGCTCCGACGGGACAGCCGACTACAATGAGCAGTTCTTC. The gene calls are TRBV5-1 and TRBJ2-1; the match to TRBD1 covers 7 bases. The junction had 9 bases not matched to a gene; V was cut back by 3 bases and J by 3 bases. This CDR3 comprises 16 residues. Per germline, CDR1 SGHRS and CDR2 YFSETQ.

Only a few counts were recorded for this clonotype. The gene calls are TRBV7-3 and TRBJ1-1, with unresolved D. In germline, CDR1 is SGHTA, CDR2 FQGTGA. There are 13 residues in the CDR3. Trimming removed 3 bases at V and 1 base at J, with 6 bases between. CDR3 coding DNA: TGTGCCAGCAGCTTCGATACGAACACTGAAGCTTTCTTT. It yields the protein CASSFDTNTEAFF.

The rearrangement uses TRBV12-5 and TRBJ1-1; D is ambiguous. Per the germline V gene, CDR1 is LGHNT and CDR2 is FRNRAP. CDR3 length equals 13 residues. Between the trimmed V and J ends, which lost 6 bases and 3 bases, there was a span of 11 bases. The CDR3 spells CASGLNRDTEAFF. For the CDR3, the DNA is TGTGCTAGTGGCCTCAACCGGGACACTGAAGCTTTCTTT.

The chain combines TRBV20-1 with TRBJ2-1; D gene ambiguous. This CDR3 spans 13 amino acids. The V and J ends lost 3 bases and 2 bases respectively, with 8 bases between them. The germline V gene encodes CDR1 DFQATT and CDR2 SNEGSKA (reference sequence). CDR3 in amino acids: CSARTSPYNEQFF. CDR3 bases: TGCAGTGCTAGGACAAGTCCCTACAATGAGCAGTTCTTC.

This clonotype has ten or more counts. The chain links TRBV27 to TRBJ1-5; tentative D call: TRBD1 (6 bases). Germline assignment: CDR1 MNHEY and CDR2 SMNVEV (reference sequence). The CDR3 is 15 amino acids. Trimming removed 5 bases at V and 7 bases at J, with 18 bases between. CDR3: CASSPHKDQGQPQHF. The CDR3, as DNA: TGTGCCAGCAGTCCCCACAAGGACCAGGGGCAGCCCCAGCATTTT.

This clonotype was counted a few times. The V gene is TRBV5-4, the J gene TRBJ2-3, with 9 nucleotides matching TRBD2. CDR1 is SGHNT and CDR2 is YYREEE in the germline V gene (reference sequence). The CDR3 is 15 residues long. Trimming removed 3 bases from V and 6 bases from J; junction bases left unmatched: 8. CDR3: CASSSTSGEGDTQYF. CDR3 nucleotide sequence: TGTGCCAGCAGCTCGACTAGCGGAGAAGGGGATACGCAGTATTTT.

The sample holds a few counts of this clonotype. The rearrangement uses TRBV23-1 and TRBJ2-3, with no clear D. TRBV23-1 is flagged as an ORF with uncertain function. This CDR3 region has 13 residues. Trimming cost V 4 bases and J 2 bases, with 7 bases left between them. The CDR3 here is CASSPGFTDTQYF. CDR3 DNA sequence: TGCGCCAGCAGTCCGGGCTTCACAGATACGCAGTATTTT.

This chain joins TRBV12-3 or TRBV12-4 and TRBJ1-3; maybe TRBD1 (5 bases). CDR3 length equals 16 residues. Trimming took 1 base from V and 4 from J, leaving 14 bases between them. This chain's CDR3 is CASSLGQGDAGNTIYF. As DNA, the CDR3 is TGTGCCAGCAGTTTAGGGCAGGGCGACGCGGGAAACACCATATATTTT.

As for this clonotype: A much larger clonotype is one base distant, so this may be a read error. The chain joins TRBV24-1 to TRBJ1-5, with D perhaps TRBD1 (5 bases). The CDR3 consists of 15 residues. V was clipped by 8 bases and J by 6 bases, with 19 bases between them. The germline CDR1 and CDR2 sequences are KGHDR and SFDVKD. CDR3 sequence reads: CATTQSGWGGQPQHF. The CDR3 DNA reads as TGTGCCACCACGCAGTCGGGCTGGGGGGGTCAGCCCCAGCATTTT.

The chain has TRBV7-2 and TRBJ1-3; no clear D gene. This CDR3 is 15 amino acids long. CDR1 and CDR2 from the germline V gene are SGHTA and FQGNSA. Trimming left V 0 bases short and J 1 base short, with 7 bases between. CDR3 region: CASSLARTSGNTIYF. Here the CDR3 DNA reads TGTGCCAGCAGCTTAGCCAGGACTTCTGGAAACACCATATATTTT.